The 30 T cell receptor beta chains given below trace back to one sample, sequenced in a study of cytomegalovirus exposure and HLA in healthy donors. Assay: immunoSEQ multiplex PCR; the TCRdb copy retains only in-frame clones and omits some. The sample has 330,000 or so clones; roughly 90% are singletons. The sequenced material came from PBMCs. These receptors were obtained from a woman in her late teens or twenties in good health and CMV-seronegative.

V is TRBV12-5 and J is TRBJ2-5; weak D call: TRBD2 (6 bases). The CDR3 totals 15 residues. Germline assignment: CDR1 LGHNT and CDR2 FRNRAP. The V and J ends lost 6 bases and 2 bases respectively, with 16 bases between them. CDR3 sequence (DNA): TGTGCTAGTGGGAGGGACCTAGCGAGACAAGAGACCCAGTACTTC. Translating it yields CASGRDLARQETQYF.

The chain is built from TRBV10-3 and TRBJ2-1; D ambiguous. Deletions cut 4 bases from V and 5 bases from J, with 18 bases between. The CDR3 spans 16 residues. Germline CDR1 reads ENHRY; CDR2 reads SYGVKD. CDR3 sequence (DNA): TGTGCCATCAGTGGGAGCAATATAGGCGGAAACAATGAGCAGTTCTTC. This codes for CAISGSNIGGNNEQFF.

The CDR3 region is CASSTGTGHTDTQYF. DNA for the CDR3: TGTGCCAGCAGCACCGGGACAGGACACACAGATACGCAGTATTTT. J is TRBJ2-3 and V is TRBV28; TRBD1 agrees at 8 bases. The CDR3 is 15 amino acids. The J segment lost 2 bases and the V segment lost 6 bases, leaving 7 bases of the junction unmatched. The germline V gene encodes CDR1 MDHEN and CDR2 SYDVKM.

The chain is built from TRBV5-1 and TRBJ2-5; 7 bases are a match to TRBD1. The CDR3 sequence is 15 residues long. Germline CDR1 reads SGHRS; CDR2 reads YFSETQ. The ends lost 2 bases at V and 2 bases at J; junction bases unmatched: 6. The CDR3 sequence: CASSLVGGNQETQYF. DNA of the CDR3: TGCGCCAGCAGCTTAGTAGGGGGCAATCAAGAGACCCAGTACTTC.

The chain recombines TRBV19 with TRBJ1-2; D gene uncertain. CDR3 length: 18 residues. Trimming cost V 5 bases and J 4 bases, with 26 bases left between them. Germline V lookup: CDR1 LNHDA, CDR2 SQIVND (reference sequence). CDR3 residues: CASSGRESELTSGYGYTF. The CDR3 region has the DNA TGTGCCAGTAGTGGGAGAGAGTCAGAACTTACCTCCGGCTATGGCTACACCTTC.

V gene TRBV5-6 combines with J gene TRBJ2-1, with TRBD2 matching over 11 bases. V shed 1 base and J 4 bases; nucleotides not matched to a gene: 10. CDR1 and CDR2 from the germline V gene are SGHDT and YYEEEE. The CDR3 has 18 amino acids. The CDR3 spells CASSLLGAGTSGYNEQFF. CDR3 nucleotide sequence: TGTGCCAGCAGCTTGTTAGGTGCCGGGACTAGCGGATACAATGAGCAGTTCTTC.

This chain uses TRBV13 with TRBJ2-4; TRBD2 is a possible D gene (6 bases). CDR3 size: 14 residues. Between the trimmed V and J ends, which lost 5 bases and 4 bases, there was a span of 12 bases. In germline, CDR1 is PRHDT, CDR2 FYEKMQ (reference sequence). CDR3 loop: CASSPRETKNIQYF. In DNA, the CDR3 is TGTGCCAGCAGCCCCCGGGAGACGAAAAACATTCAGTACTTC. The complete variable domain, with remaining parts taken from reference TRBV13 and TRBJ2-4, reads AAGVIQSPRHLIKEKRETATLKCYPIPRHDTVYWYQQGPGQDPQFLISFYEKMQSDKGSIPDRFSAQQFSDYHSELNMSSLELGDSALYFCASSPRETKNIQYFGAGTRLSVL.

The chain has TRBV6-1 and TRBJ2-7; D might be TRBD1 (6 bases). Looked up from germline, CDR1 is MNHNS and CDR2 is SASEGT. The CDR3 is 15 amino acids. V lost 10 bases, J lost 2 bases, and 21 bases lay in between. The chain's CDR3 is CAIERWRRGAYEQYF. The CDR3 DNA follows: TGTGCCATCGAACGGTGGCGCAGGGGAGCCTACGAGCAGTACTTC.

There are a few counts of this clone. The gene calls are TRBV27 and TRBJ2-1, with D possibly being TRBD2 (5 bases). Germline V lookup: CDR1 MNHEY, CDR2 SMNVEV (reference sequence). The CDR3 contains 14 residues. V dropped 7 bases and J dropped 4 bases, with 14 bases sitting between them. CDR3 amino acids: CASKGAGVYNEQFF. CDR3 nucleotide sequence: TGTGCCAGCAAGGGCGCGGGTGTGTACAATGAGCAGTTCTTC.

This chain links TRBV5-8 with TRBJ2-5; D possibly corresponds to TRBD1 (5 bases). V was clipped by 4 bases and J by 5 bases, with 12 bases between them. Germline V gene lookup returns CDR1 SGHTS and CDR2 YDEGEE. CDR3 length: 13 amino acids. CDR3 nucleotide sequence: TGTGCCAGCAGCAGGGGTAGCTCGGAGACCCAGTACTTC. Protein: CASSRGSSETQYF.

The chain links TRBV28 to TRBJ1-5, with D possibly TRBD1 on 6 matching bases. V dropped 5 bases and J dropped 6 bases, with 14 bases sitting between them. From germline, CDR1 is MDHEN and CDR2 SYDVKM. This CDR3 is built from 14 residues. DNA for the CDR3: TGTGCCAGCAGTCCGACAGGACGCGGTCAGCCCCAGCATTTT. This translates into CASSPTGRGQPQHF.

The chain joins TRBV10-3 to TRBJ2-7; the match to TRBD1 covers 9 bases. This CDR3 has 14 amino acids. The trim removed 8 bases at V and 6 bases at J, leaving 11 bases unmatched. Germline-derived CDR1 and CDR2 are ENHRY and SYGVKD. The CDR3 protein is CAISRQGDSGEQYF. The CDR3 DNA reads TGTGCCATCTCACGACAGGGGGATTCGGGCGAGCAGTACTTC.

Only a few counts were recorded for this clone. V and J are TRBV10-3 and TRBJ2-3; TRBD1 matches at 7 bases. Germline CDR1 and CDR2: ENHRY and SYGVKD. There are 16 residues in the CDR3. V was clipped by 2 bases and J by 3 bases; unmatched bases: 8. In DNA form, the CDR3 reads TGTGCCATCAGTGAGCACCGACAGGGTGGGACAGATACGCAGTATTTT. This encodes CAISEHRQGGTDTQYF.

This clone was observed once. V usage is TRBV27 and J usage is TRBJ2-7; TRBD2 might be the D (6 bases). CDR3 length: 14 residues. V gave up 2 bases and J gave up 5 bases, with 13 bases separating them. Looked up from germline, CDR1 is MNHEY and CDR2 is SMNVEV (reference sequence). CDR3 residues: CASSLRSGVDEQYF. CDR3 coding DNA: TGTGCCAGCAGTTTAAGGTCGGGGGTGGACGAGCAGTACTTC.

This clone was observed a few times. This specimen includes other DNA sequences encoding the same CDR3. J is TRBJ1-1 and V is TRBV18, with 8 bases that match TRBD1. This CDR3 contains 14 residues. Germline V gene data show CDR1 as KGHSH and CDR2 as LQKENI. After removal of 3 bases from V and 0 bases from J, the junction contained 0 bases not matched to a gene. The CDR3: CASSPTGVNTEAFF. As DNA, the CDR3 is TGTGCCAGCTCACCGACAGGGGTGAACACTGAAGCTTTCTTT.

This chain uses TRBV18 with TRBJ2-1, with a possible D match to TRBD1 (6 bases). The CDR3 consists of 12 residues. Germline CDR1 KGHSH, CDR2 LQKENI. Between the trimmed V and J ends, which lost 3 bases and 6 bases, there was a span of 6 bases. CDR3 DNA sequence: TGTGCCAGCTCACCGGACAGCAATGAGCAGTTCTTC. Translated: CASSPDSNEQFF.

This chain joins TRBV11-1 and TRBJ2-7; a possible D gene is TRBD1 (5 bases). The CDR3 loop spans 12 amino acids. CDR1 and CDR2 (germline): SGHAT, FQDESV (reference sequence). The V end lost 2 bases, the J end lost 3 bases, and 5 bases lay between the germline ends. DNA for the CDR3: TGTGCCAGCAGCTTAAGGGGCTACGAGCAGTACTTC. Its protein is CASSLRGYEQYF.

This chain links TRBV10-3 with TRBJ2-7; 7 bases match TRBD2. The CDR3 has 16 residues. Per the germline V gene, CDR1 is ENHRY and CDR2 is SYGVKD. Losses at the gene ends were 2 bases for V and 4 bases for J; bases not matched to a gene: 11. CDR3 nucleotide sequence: TGTGCCATCAGTGAGACTCCGGGCGGGAGTACTTACGAGCAGTACTTC. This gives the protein CAISETPGGSTYEQYF.

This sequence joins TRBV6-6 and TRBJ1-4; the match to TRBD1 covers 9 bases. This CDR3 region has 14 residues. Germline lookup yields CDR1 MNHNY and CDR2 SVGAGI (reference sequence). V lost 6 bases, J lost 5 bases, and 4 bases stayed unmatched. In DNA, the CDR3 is TGTGCCAGCAGCTACAGGGGGCTCAATGAAAAACTGTTTTTT. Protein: CASSYRGLNEKLFF.

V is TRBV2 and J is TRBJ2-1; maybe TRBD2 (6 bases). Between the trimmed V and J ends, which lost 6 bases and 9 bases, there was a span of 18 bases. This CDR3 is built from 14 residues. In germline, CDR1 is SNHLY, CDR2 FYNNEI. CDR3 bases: TGTGCCAGCAGGCCAAGACTACGGGAGCTTGAGCAGTTCTTC. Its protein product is CASRPRLRELEQFF.

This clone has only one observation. CDR3 sequence (DNA): TGCAGCGTTGATATCGTAGCGGGAGCGTTGGAGCAGTTCTTC. Its translation: CSVDIVAGALEQFF. The chain is built from TRBV29-1 and TRBJ2-1; 9 nucleotides match TRBD2. The length of the CDR3 is 14 residues. V lost 3 bases, J lost 10 bases, and 10 bases stayed unmatched. CDR1 is SQVTM and CDR2 is ANQGSEA in the germline V gene.

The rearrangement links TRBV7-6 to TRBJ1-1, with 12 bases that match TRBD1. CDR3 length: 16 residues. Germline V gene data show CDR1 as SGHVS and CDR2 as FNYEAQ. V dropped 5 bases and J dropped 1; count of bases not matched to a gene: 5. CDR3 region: CASSPGTGGRNTEAFF. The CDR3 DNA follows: TGTGCCAGCAGCCCCGGGACAGGGGGCAGGAACACTGAAGCTTTCTTT.

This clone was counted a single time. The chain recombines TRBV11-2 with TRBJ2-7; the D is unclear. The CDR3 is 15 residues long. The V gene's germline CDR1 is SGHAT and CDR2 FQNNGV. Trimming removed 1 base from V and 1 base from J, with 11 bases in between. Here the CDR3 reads CASSLGLGSSYEQYF. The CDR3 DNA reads TGTGCCAGCAGCTTAGGATTGGGCTCTTCCTACGAGCAGTACTTC.

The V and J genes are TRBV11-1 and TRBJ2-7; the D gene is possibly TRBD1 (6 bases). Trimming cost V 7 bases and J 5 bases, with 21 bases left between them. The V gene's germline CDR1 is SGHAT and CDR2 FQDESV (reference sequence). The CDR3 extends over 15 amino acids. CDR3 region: CASTPGTPASNEQYF. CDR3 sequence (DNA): TGTGCCAGCACCCCTGGGACACCCGCTAGCAACGAGCAGTACTTC.

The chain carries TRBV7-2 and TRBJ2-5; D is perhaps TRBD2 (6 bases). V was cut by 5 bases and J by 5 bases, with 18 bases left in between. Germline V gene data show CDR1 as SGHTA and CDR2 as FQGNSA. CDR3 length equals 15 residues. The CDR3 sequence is CASSAGLRIQETQYF. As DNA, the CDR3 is TGTGCCAGCAGCGCTGGACTAAGGATTCAGGAGACCCAGTACTTC.

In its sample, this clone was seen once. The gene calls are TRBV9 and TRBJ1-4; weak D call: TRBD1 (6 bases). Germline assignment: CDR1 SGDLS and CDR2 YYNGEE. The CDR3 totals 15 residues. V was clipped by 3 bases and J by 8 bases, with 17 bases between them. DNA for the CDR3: TGTGCCAGCAGCGCTTCGACAGGTTTATGGGAAAAACTGTTTTTT. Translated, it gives CASSASTGLWEKLFF. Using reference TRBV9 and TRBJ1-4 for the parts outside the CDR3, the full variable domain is DSGVTQTPKHLITATGQRVTLRCSPRSGDLSVYWYQQSLDQGLQFLIQYYNGEERAKGNILERFSAQQFPDLHSELNLSSLELGDSALYFCASSASTGLWEKLFFGSGTQLSVL.

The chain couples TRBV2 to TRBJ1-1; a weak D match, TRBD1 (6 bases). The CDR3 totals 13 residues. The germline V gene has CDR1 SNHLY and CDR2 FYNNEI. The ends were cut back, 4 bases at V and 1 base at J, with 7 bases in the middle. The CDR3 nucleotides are TGTGCCAGCAGTGTACAGGGGAACACTGAAGCTTTCTTT. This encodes CASSVQGNTEAFF. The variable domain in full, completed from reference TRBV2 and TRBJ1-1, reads EPEVTQTPSHQVTQMGQEVILRCVPISNHLYFYWYRQILGQKVEFLVSFYNNEISEKSEIFDDQFSVERPDGSNFTLKIRSTKLEDSAMYFCASSVQGNTEAFFGQGTRLTVV.

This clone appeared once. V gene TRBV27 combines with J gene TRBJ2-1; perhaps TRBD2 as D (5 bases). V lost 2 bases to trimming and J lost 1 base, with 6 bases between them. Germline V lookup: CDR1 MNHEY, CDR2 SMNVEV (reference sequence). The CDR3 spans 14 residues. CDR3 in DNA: TGTGCCAGCAGTTTAACGGGATCCTACAATGAGCAGTTCTTC. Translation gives CASSLTGSYNEQFF.

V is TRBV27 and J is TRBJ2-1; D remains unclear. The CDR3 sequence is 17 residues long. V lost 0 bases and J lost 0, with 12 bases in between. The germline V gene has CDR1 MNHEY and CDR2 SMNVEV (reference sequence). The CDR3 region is CASSLSNYRFSYNEQFF. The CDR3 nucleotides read TGTGCCAGCAGTTTATCCAACTACCGGTTCTCCTACAATGAGCAGTTCTTC.

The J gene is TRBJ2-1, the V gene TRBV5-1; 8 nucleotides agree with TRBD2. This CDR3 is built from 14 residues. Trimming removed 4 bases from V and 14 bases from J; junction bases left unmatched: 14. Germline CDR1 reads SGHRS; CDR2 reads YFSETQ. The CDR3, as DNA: TGCGCCAGCAGCACGGGGACTAGTAATACGGCGGAGTTCTTC. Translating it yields CASSTGTSNTAEFF.